These 14 T cell receptor beta chains originate from one sample sequenced in a study of blood T cell repertoires in COVID-19. Profiling relied on immunoSEQ multiplex PCR, and the TCRdb table lists in-frame clones only, not all of them. Among over 85,000 clones listed, 70% to 90% were seen once. Sequencing was performed on peripheral blood. The source is a man between 65 and 85 years old with acute or convalescent COVID-19.

V and J are TRBV28 and TRBJ2-3, with D maybe TRBD1 (6 bases). There are 15 residues in the CDR3. The V gene lost 5 bases and the J gene lost 5 bases, with 17 bases spanning the gap. The germline CDR1 and CDR2 sequences are MDHEN and SYDVKM. CDR3 sequence: CASSPIGGARDTQYF. CDR3 nucleotide sequence: TGTGCCAGCAGTCCCATAGGGGGAGCGAGAGATACGCAGTATTTT.

The chain carries TRBV9 and TRBJ2-1; D might be TRBD2 (5 bases). Trimming removed 4 bases at V and 4 bases at J, with 15 bases between. The germline V gene has CDR1 SGDLS and CDR2 YYNGEE. This CDR3 spans 15 amino acids. The CDR3 is CASSRRGPQYNEQFF. In DNA, the CDR3 is TGTGCCAGCAGCCGGAGAGGGCCTCAATACAATGAGCAGTTCTTC.

This chain connects TRBV27 to TRBJ1-1, with a tentative D call TRBD1 (5 bases). Trimming took off 1 base at V and 4 bases at J, with 16 bases between the two ends. This CDR3 is built from 16 residues. Germline values: CDR1 MNHEY, CDR2 SMNVEV (reference sequence). In DNA form, the CDR3 reads TGTGCCAGCAGTTTATATACTGGGGCTATAGGCACTGAAGCTTTCTTT. Protein product: CASSLYTGAIGTEAFF.

The V call is TRBV5-5, the J call TRBJ2-7; TRBD1 aligns across 9 bases. The CDR3 runs to 16 residues. The germline V gene has CDR1 SGHKS and CDR2 YYEKEE (reference sequence). J lost 0 bases, V lost 2 bases, and 6 bases had no gene match. The CDR3 is CASSFDTGGVSYEQYF. CDR3 in DNA: TGTGCCAGCAGCTTTGATACAGGGGGCGTCTCCTACGAGCAGTACTTC. The variable domain in full, completed from reference TRBV5-5 and TRBJ2-7, reads DAGVTQSPTHLIKTRGQQVTLRCSPISGHKSVSWYQQVLGQGPQFIFQYYEKEERGRGNFPDRFSARQFPNYSSELNVNALLLGDSALYLCASSFDTGGVSYEQYFGPGTRLTVT.

This clone was counted a few times. The rearrangement joins TRBV13 to TRBJ2-7, with D unclear. This CDR3 region has 14 residues. Germline-derived CDR1 and CDR2 are PRHDT and FYEKMQ (reference sequence). V was trimmed by 6 bases and J by 3 bases, leaving 15 bases between them. The CDR3 region is CASSSREVSYEQYF. CDR3 sequence (DNA): TGTGCCAGCAGTTCAAGAGAGGTGAGCTACGAGCAGTACTTC.

The rearrangement links TRBV7-2 to TRBJ2-3; 8 bases are a match to TRBD1. This CDR3 is 17 amino acids long. Germline lookup yields CDR1 SGHTA and CDR2 FQGNSA. V gave up 4 bases and J gave up 5 bases; unmatched junction bases: 14. The CDR3 protein is CASSSQSGAGTGDTQYF. The CDR3 bases are TGTGCCAGCAGCTCCCAGTCGGGAGCTGGGACAGGAGATACGCAGTATTTT.

The chain joins TRBV10-2 to TRBJ2-5; maybe TRBD1 (5 bases). Germline CDR1 and CDR2: WSHSY and SAAADI. The CDR3 extends over 14 amino acids. The ends were cut back, 11 bases at V and 5 bases at J, with 21 bases in the middle. For the CDR3, the DNA is TGCGCCTCCCGGGTGGGGCAAGGCATCGAGACCCAGTACTTC. Its protein is CASRVGQGIETQYF.

Only one count was recorded for this clone. This chain uses TRBV28 with TRBJ1-5, with TRBD1 matching over 10 bases. V was pared by 7 bases and J by 7 bases, with 10 bases of the junction left unmatched. Germline V lookup: CDR1 MDHEN, CDR2 SYDVKM. CDR3 length: 15 amino acids. CDR3 bases: TGTGCCAGCAAAGATCCGGGACAGGGGAGACAGCCCCAGCATTTT. The encoded protein is CASKDPGQGRQPQHF.

This chain connects TRBV27 to TRBJ1-6; TRBD1 matches at 9 bases. V trimming: 6 bases; J trimming: 10 bases; junction bases outside the gene matches: 13. Germline CDR1 reads MNHEY; CDR2 reads SMNVEV (reference sequence). The CDR3 has 16 residues. Here the CDR3 DNA reads TGTGCCAGCAGCTCCAGAGCAGGGACAGGGTGGTCACCCCTCCACTTT. It codes for CASSSRAGTGWSPLHF.

The chain recombines TRBV28 with TRBJ1-4; 9 bases are shared with TRBD1. The CDR3 loop spans 17 amino acids. The trim removed 5 bases at V and 0 bases at J, leaving 7 bases unmatched. CDR1 is MDHEN and CDR2 is SYDVKM in the germline V gene. CDR3 DNA: TGTGCCAGCAGTCGTCCCGGGACAGGGTCAACTAATGAAAAACTGTTTTTT. Its protein product is CASSRPGTGSTNEKLFF.

The chain couples TRBV3-1 (or the pseudogene TRBV3-2) to TRBJ1-1; D call uncertain. The length of the CDR3 is 13 residues. Germline values: CDR1 LGHDT, CDR2 YNNKEL (reference sequence). The V and J ends lost 2 bases and 2 bases respectively, with 6 bases between them. The CDR3 loop is CASSQYKNTEAFF. In DNA, the CDR3 is TGTGCCAGCAGCCAATACAAAAACACTGAAGCTTTCTTT.

V gene TRBV5-1 combines with J gene TRBJ2-2, with D maybe TRBD1 (5 bases). Germline CDR1 is SGHRS and CDR2 is YFSETQ. The CDR3 totals 14 residues. The V end lost 4 bases, the J end lost 4 bases, and 11 bases lay between the germline ends. Here the CDR3 reads CASSTDTGTGELFF. The DNA of the CDR3 is TGCGCCAGCAGCACGGACACTGGCACCGGGGAGCTGTTTTTT.

The rearrangement links TRBV5-1 to TRBJ2-5, with TRBD1 matching 8 bases. The CDR3 is made up of 15 amino acids. Losses at the gene ends were 4 bases for V and 4 bases for J; bases not matched to a gene: 9. Germline values: CDR1 SGHRS, CDR2 YFSETQ. The CDR3 coding sequence is TGCGCCAGCAGCCCTGGGACAGGAGCCCTAGAGACCCAGTACTTC. Protein sequence: CASSPGTGALETQYF.

V gene TRBV28 combines with J gene TRBJ1-5, with D perhaps matching TRBD1 (6 bases). Deletions cut 4 bases from V and 0 bases from J, with 13 bases between. This CDR3 spans 16 amino acids. In germline, CDR1 is MDHEN, CDR2 SYDVKM. The CDR3 region is CASSSDRFISNQPQHF. CDR3 nucleotides: TGTGCCAGCAGTTCGGACAGATTCATTAGCAATCAGCCCCAGCATTTT.